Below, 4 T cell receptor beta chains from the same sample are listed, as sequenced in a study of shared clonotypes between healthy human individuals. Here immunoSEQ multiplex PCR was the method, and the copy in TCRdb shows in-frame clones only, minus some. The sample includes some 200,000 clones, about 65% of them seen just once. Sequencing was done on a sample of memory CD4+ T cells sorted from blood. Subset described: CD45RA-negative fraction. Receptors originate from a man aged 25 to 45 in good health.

CDR3 residues: CASSKSRQGARGYTF. The CDR3 coding sequence is TGTGCCAGTAGTAAATCACGGCAGGGGGCGAGAGGCTACACCTTC. The chain is built from TRBV19 and TRBJ1-2, with 8 positions matching TRBD1. V was clipped by 4 bases and J by 8 bases; unmatched bases: 12. Germline V gene data show CDR1 as LNHDA and CDR2 as SQIVND (reference sequence). The CDR3 extends over 15 amino acids.

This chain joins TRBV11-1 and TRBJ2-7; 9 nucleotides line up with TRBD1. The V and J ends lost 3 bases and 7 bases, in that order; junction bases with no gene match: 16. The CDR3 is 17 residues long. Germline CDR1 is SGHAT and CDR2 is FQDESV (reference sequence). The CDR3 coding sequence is TGTGCCAGCAGCTTGCACGTGGGGACAGGGTACCGGCGGGAGCAGTACTTC. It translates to CASSLHVGTGYRREQYF. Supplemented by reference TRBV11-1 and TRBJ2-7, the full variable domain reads EAEVAQSPRYKITEKSQAVAFWCDPISGHATLYWYRQILGQGPELLVQFQDESVVDDSQLPKDRFSAERLKGVDSTLKIQPAELGDSAMYLCASSLHVGTGYRREQYFGPGTRLTVT.

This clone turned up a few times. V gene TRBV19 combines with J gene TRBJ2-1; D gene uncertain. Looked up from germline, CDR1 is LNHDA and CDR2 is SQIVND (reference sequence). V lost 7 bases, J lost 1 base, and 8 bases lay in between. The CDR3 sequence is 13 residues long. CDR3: CASKTGSYNEQFF. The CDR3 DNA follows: TGTGCCAGTAAGACCGGGTCCTACAATGAGCAGTTCTTC.

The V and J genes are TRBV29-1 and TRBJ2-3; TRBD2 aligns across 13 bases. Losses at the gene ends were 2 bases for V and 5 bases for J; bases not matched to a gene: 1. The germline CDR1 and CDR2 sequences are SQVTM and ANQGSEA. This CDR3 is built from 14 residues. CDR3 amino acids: CSVETSGREDTQYF. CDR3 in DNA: TGCAGCGTTGAAACTAGCGGGAGGGAAGATACGCAGTATTTT.